A selection of T cell receptor beta chains follows, all from one sample in a study of T cell responses to AZD1222 COVID-19 vaccine. Sequenced by immunoSEQ multiplex PCR; TCRdb stores in-frame clones only, minus some. The table shows 150,000 to 200,000 clones, with 85% to 95% occurring only once. Sample: peripheral blood, taken on day 0 of AZD1222 vaccination. The receptors originated from an adult in good health. The conserved cysteine and the conserved F or W are not part of the CDR3 here.

cdr3_aa v_call cdr3_length
ASSPRGKSGNTIY TRBV18 13
ASSVGRVAGYNEQF TRBV9 14
ASSTGQLTEAF TRBV6-5 11
SVRGDNEQF TRBV29-1 9
ASSYNRGSIGTEAF TRBV28 14
ASSLTSHRGNEQF TRBV7-9 13
AILIGPQH TRBV12-3/TRBV12-4 8
ASRGTGASYNSPLH TRBV2 14
ASTSGNTIY TRBV5-5 9
ASSQTYASSDGLEQY TRBV4-1 15
SAGKTGGYT TRBV20-1 9
ASRSRGWSAYNEQF TRBV19 14
ASRRRGANEKLF TRBV28 12
ASSVRPYTQETQY TRBV9 13
ASSLQSRIADGYT TRBV7-9 13
AWSDGGRITDTQY TRBV30 13
ASQGTVTEAF TRBV27 10
ASGLGTSGSYPYEQY TRBV5-6 15
ASSQGEKLF TRBV7-9 9
ASSLNSGTDLGELF TRBV5-1 14
ATSREGRGYGYT TRBV15 12
ASSEGRGNEQF TRBV6-1 11
ASSPGWVDEQY TRBV21-1 11
ASRGLLGGEQF TRBV6-5 11
ASSVTVPYEQY TRBV18 11
ASRGELAGELF TRBV10-1 11
ASSTRAGQGVLGYGYT TRBV7-8 16
ASSSPGPGVY TRBV5-1 10
ASSLFSSGGRGTGELF TRBV7-8 16
ASRGSSYEQY TRBV6-5 10
ASKQGVYTEAF TRBV12-3/TRBV12-4 11
ASSRQDCSRHPEQY TRBV2 14
ASSQFYTSGGYNEQF TRBV4-1 15
ASSLLSSYEQY TRBV6-6 11
ASSPRGAGDRNTIY TRBV3-1/TRBV3-2 14
ASSRGQASGNTIY TRBV5-5 13
ASSARWGGDTGELF TRBV6-1 14
ASSLDSRAGY TRBV7-2 10
ASSQDSGRGREAF TRBV14 13
ASSLVESPGSYEQY TRBV5-4 14
ASSLGGSNSPFYQSRSTEAF TRBV13 20